The table lists the clone carrying this T cell receptor (beta chain) with many counts. Its antigen is as yet unknown. TCRdb fed the 5' RACE reads into MiXCR, producing one record per CDR3 protein. The profile shows fewer than 200,000 distinct CDR3 sequences, 18% of them singletons. The CDR3 loop spans 16 amino acids. From germline, CDR1 is SGHRS and CDR2 YFSETQ. V gave up 0 bases and J gave up 0 bases; unmatched junction bases: 1. The sample is drawn from a study of CD8 T cells in ankylosing spondylitis. Overall study results and limits: Apparently characteristic of ankylosing spondylitis blood was a TCR beta motif (fewer than ten highly homologous variants). Disease-linked clones bore a CD8+ phenotype, appearing relatively rarely in peripheral blood. Reportedly, matched ankylosing spondylitis synovial fluid was significantly enriched for disease-linked clones.

The origin of this receptor is a male donor under 35 with ankylosing spondylitis or in good health (not recorded which). Material for sequencing was blood, either unsorted or a sorted T cell fraction (not recorded which). This rearrangement joins TRBV5-1 to TRBJ2-1, with TRBD2 identical over 9 bases. CDR3 nucleotides: TGCGCCAGCAGCTTGGGCGGGAGGGCCTCCTACAATGAGCAGTTCTTC. It is translated as CASSLGGRASYNEQFF. The full variable domain, in which reference TRBV5-1 and TRBJ2-1 provide the parts outside the CDR3, is KAGVTQTPRYLIKTRGQQVTLSCSPISGHRSVSWYQQTPGQGLQFLFEYFSETQRNKGNFPGRFSGRQFSNSRSEMNVSTLELGDSALYLCASSLGGRASYNEQFFGPGTRLTVL.